A selection of T cell receptor beta chains follows, all from one sample in a study of blood T cell repertoires in COVID-19. Clones were read by immunoSEQ multiplex PCR, and TCRdb kept only the in-frame ones, dropping some. Counted here are approximately 250,000 clones, about 87% occurring once; the ten biggest clones make up approximately 4%. Source material: PBMCs or T cells enriched from blood (not recorded which). These TCRs come from a woman aged 25 to 39 with acute COVID-19. The CDR3 runs from the conserved cysteine through the conserved F or W. Fields, in order: CDR3 DNA, CDR3 protein, clone size, J gene, V gene, D gene. The D gene is left open where the match is weak. The listing skips clone size in some rows; elsewhere it reads once, few, many or a size class.

DNA: TGTGCCACCAGCAGAGGACGGGAGACCTACGAGCAGTACTTC
CDR3: CATSRGRETYEQYF
size: NA
J: TRBJ2-7
V: TRBV15
D: NA

DNA: TGTGCCAGCAGCCCCTTAGCGACCTTTAGCACAGATACGCAGTATTTT
CDR3: CASSPLATFSTDTQYF
size: NA
J: TRBJ2-3
V: TRBV2
D: NA

DNA: TGTGCCAGCAGTGTTAGTAGCGGGAGTATCGGGGAGCAGTTCTTC
CDR3: CASSVSSGSIGEQFF
size: NA
J: TRBJ2-1
V: TRBV6-4
D: TRBD2

DNA: TGTGCCAGCAGCCAAGATTGGCAAACTAACTATGGCTACACCTTC
CDR3: CASSQDWQTNYGYTF
size: NA
J: TRBJ1-2
V: TRBV14
D: NA

DNA: TGCAGCGGTGTAACAGGGGCGGGGACTGAAGCTTTCTTT
CDR3: CSGVTGAGTEAFF
size: NA
J: TRBJ1-1
V: TRBV29-1
D: TRBD1

DNA: TGCGCCAGCAGCCAAATACAGCTTCCTCGTGAAAAACTGTTTTTT
CDR3: CASSQIQLPREKLFF
size: NA
J: TRBJ1-4
V: TRBV4-1
D: NA

DNA: TGTGCCAGCAGCTTAATTCCGCCAGGGGACCTATCCTACAATGAGCAGTTCTTC
CDR3: CASSLIPPGDLSYNEQFF
size: NA
J: TRBJ2-1
V: TRBV7-9
D: NA

DNA: TGTGCCAGCAGTTTACTGGACAGAGATAATTCACCCCTCCACTTT
CDR3: CASSLLDRDNSPLHF
size: NA
J: TRBJ1-6
V: TRBV28
D: NA

DNA: TGTGCCTGGAGTGTACCCGGGACTAGTTCCTACGAGCAGTACTTC
CDR3: CAWSVPGTSSYEQYF
size: once
J: TRBJ2-7
V: TRBV30
D: TRBD2

DNA: TGTGCCAGTAGTATGCCCGGGAACACAGATACGCAGTATTTT
CDR3: CASSMPGNTDTQYF
size: NA
J: TRBJ2-3
V: TRBV19
D: NA

DNA: TGTGCCAGCAGCGTATCCGGAGGGTACCCTGAAGCTTTCTTT
CDR3: CASSVSGGYPEAFF
size: NA
J: TRBJ1-1
V: TRBV9
D: NA

DNA: TGTGCCAGCAGCCTCTTCACAGTGAACACTGAAGCTTTCTTT
CDR3: CASSLFTVNTEAFF
size: NA
J: TRBJ1-1
V: TRBV3-1/TRBV3-2
D: NA

DNA: TGTGCCAGCAGTTTATTGGGCGAAACCTACGAGCAGTACTTC
CDR3: CASSLLGETYEQYF
size: NA
J: TRBJ2-7
V: TRBV28
D: NA

DNA: TGTGCCAGCAGCTTATTGGAGGGTGCTAGCGGATTGTCTTGGGAGCAGTACTTC
CDR3: CASSLLEGASGLSWEQYF
size: NA
J: TRBJ2-7
V: TRBV7-9
D: TRBD2

DNA: TGTGCCAGCAATTGCACTAGCGGGTCCTACGAGCAGTACTTC
CDR3: CASNCTSGSYEQYF
size: NA
J: TRBJ2-7
V: TRBV6-4
D: TRBD2

DNA: TGTGCCAGCAGTACCGGGAGGGGCTCCTACAATGAGCAGTTCTTC
CDR3: CASSTGRGSYNEQFF
size: NA
J: TRBJ2-1
V: TRBV6-5
D: TRBD2

DNA: TGTGCCAGCTCACCACCGGCCTCCGGGGAATCTGGGGCCAACGTCCTGACTTTC
CDR3: CASSPPASGESGANVLTF
size: NA
J: TRBJ2-6
V: TRBV18
D: NA

DNA: TGTGCCAGCAGCCCAGACTCAGGGAATCCCGGGGAGCTGTTTTTT
CDR3: CASSPDSGNPGELFF
size: NA
J: TRBJ2-2
V: TRBV7-8
D: NA

DNA: TGTGCCAGCACCTTAGCGGGAGTGACAGATACGCAGTATTTT
CDR3: CASTLAGVTDTQYF
size: NA
J: TRBJ2-3
V: TRBV6-6
D: TRBD2

DNA: TGTGCCAGCAGTCGAACGGGACAGGGACTCTACGAGCAGTACTTC
CDR3: CASSRTGQGLYEQYF
size: once
J: TRBJ2-7
V: TRBV28
D: TRBD1

DNA: TGTGCCATCAGTGAGAACGGGTACGAGCAGTACTTC
CDR3: CAISENGYEQYF
size: NA
J: TRBJ2-7
V: TRBV10-3
D: NA

DNA: TGTGCCAGCAGTCCCCATCCGGCGGGATCGGGTACGCAGTATTTT
CDR3: CASSPHPAGSGTQYF
size: NA
J: TRBJ2-3
V: TRBV27
D: NA

DNA: TGCGCCAGCAGGGGGACTAGCATATCGAATGAGCAGTTCTTC
CDR3: CASRGTSISNEQFF
size: NA
J: TRBJ2-1
V: TRBV5-1
D: TRBD2

DNA: TGTGCCAGCAGCTCCGGGACACTTAGCGATACGCAGTATTTT
CDR3: CASSSGTLSDTQYF
size: NA
J: TRBJ2-3
V: TRBV5-6
D: NA

DNA: TGTGCCAGCAGCGCGCTCGGGTTAAGCTCCTACAATGAGCAGTTCTTC
CDR3: CASSALGLSSYNEQFF
size: NA
J: TRBJ2-1
V: TRBV9
D: NA

DNA: TGTGCCAGCAGCTCCCGCGTTGCGGGAGGGCTAGATACGCAGTATTTT
CDR3: CASSSRVAGGLDTQYF
size: NA
J: TRBJ2-3
V: TRBV7-2
D: TRBD2

DNA: TGTGCCAGCAGTAAGGCAGCGGGATCCGATGAGCAGTTCTTC
CDR3: CASSKAAGSDEQFF
size: NA
J: TRBJ2-1
V: TRBV6-4
D: TRBD2

DNA: TGTGCCAGCAGTTACCCAGTTACCAGCTCCTACGAGCAGTACTTC
CDR3: CASSYPVTSSYEQYF
size: NA
J: TRBJ2-7
V: TRBV6-2/TRBV6-3
D: NA

DNA: TGTGCCAGCAGTTTTCGGACAGGGGCACCTAACTATGGCTACACCTTC
CDR3: CASSFRTGAPNYGYTF
size: NA
J: TRBJ1-2
V: TRBV27
D: TRBD1

DNA: TGCAGCGTTGAGGTAGCGGGGGAGCCCTACGAGCAGTACTTC
CDR3: CSVEVAGEPYEQYF
size: NA
J: TRBJ2-7
V: TRBV29-1
D: TRBD2

DNA: TGTGCCAGCAGCCAAGGGCTAGCGGGAGTTAACTACGAGCAGTACTTC
CDR3: CASSQGLAGVNYEQYF
size: NA
J: TRBJ2-7
V: TRBV3-1/TRBV3-2
D: TRBD2

DNA: TGTGCCAGCAGCCCGACAGGGGGCAACTATGGCTACACCTTC
CDR3: CASSPTGGNYGYTF
size: NA
J: TRBJ1-2
V: TRBV3-1/TRBV3-2
D: TRBD1

DNA: TGTGCCAGCTCACCACCGGCCGGGGGGGTCTCCTACGAGCAGTACTTC
CDR3: CASSPPAGGVSYEQYF
size: NA
J: TRBJ2-7
V: TRBV18
D: TRBD2

DNA: TGTGCCAGCAGCCAAGGCCCGCTGCCGACAAATGAAAAACTGTTTTTT
CDR3: CASSQGPLPTNEKLFF
size: NA
J: TRBJ1-4
V: TRBV14
D: NA

DNA: TGTGCCAGCAGCCCAGTAGCCGATACGCAGTATTTT
CDR3: CASSPVADTQYF
size: NA
J: TRBJ2-3
V: TRBV27
D: NA

DNA: TGTGCCAGCTCGGAGAACACTGGAAACACCATATATTTT
CDR3: CASSENTGNTIYF
size: many
J: TRBJ1-3
V: TRBV28
D: NA

DNA: TGTGCCAGCAGCTTAACGATTAGTGAAGCTTTCTTT
CDR3: CASSLTISEAFF
size: NA
J: TRBJ1-1
V: TRBV7-9
D: NA

DNA: TGTGCCACGGAGGTAGCGGGTGACAATGAGCAGTTCTTC
CDR3: CATEVAGDNEQFF
size: NA
J: TRBJ2-1
V: TRBV24-1
D: TRBD2

DNA: TGTGCCAGCAGCTTAAGTATACACCAAACAGGGAGTGGCTACACCTTC
CDR3: CASSLSIHQTGSGYTF
size: NA
J: TRBJ1-2
V: TRBV7-9
D: NA

DNA: TGTGCCAGCAGTTTAAGCGCCTTACAGGGGGGATTTGGAGAGCAGTACTTC
CDR3: CASSLSALQGGFGEQYF
size: NA
J: TRBJ2-7
V: TRBV27
D: TRBD1

DNA: TGTGCTAGCAGCCCGGGACTAGCAGGAGTAGGGGGGGAGCTGTTTTTT
CDR3: CASSPGLAGVGGELFF
size: NA
J: TRBJ2-2
V: TRBV7-7
D: TRBD2